The 18 T cell receptor beta chains given below trace back to one sample, sequenced in a study of blood T cell repertoires in COVID-19. Sequencing used immunoSEQ multiplex PCR; TCRdb keeps in-frame clones, though not all of them. The sample shows about 55,000 clones, 86% of them seen only once. The sequencing input was peripheral blood. Source of these receptors: a man aged 80 or over with acute or convalescent COVID-19.

Note on this clone: Other DNA variants within this sample encode the same CDR3. The chain joins TRBV5-1 to TRBJ1-2; D gene unclear. Germline lookup yields CDR1 SGHRS and CDR2 YFSETQ. The CDR3 runs 13 residues. Trimming took off 4 bases at V and 2 bases at J, with 9 bases between the two ends. The DNA of the CDR3 is TGCGCCAGCAGCCTCGACGGGAACTATGGCTACACCTTC. It encodes CASSLDGNYGYTF.

V is TRBV6-6 and J is TRBJ1-2; D unresolved. From germline, CDR1 is MNHNY and CDR2 SVGAGI (reference sequence). This CDR3 comprises 12 residues. V lost 6 bases and J 8 bases, leaving 13 bases between the germline ends. CDR3 coding DNA: TGTGCCAGCAGCTTAGGAGGGTGGGGCTACACCTTC. Translating gives CASSLGGWGYTF.

This clone came up a few times. The CDR3 region has the DNA TGCGCCAGCAGTGAGGCCGACAGGGGACCTTCCTACAATGAGCAGTTCTTC. Residues: CASSEADRGPSYNEQFF. The chain combines TRBV10-2 with TRBJ2-1, with 8 bases that match TRBD1. Losses at the gene ends were 2 bases for V and 1 base for J; bases not matched to a gene: 7. Germline V gives CDR1 WSHSY, CDR2 SAAADI. This CDR3 spans 17 amino acids.

The genes are TRBV7-2 and TRBJ1-5; TRBD1 might be the D (5 bases). In germline, CDR1 is SGHTA, CDR2 FQGNSA. V dropped 5 bases and J dropped 4 bases, with 12 bases sitting between them. The CDR3 has 14 amino acids. The CDR3 nucleotides are TGTGCCAGCAGCCCCATTCGGGGGAATCAGCCCCAGCATTTT. Amino acids: CASSPIRGNQPQHF.

The V call is TRBV19, the J call TRBJ1-1; the D gene is possibly TRBD1 (6 bases). The CDR3 covers 15 residues. Germline CDR1 reads LNHDA; CDR2 reads SQIVND (reference sequence). V was cut by 2 bases and J by 1 base, with 11 bases left in between. CDR3 amino acids: CASSIFGTKNTEAFF. The CDR3 bases are TGTGCCAGTAGTATATTTGGGACAAAGAACACTGAAGCTTTCTTT. The whole variable domain, remainder taken from reference TRBV19 and TRBJ1-1, is DGGITQSPKYLFRKEGQNVTLSCEQNLNHDAMYWYRQDPGQGLRLIYYSQIVNDFQKGDIAEGYSVSREKKESFPLTVTSAQKNPTAFYLCASSIFGTKNTEAFFGQGTRLTVV.

The chain links TRBV18 to TRBJ2-7; D may be TRBD1 (5 bases). Trimming took 2 bases from V and 3 from J, leaving 11 bases between them. The CDR3 spans 14 residues. The germline V gene has CDR1 KGHSH and CDR2 LQKENI. The CDR3 loop is CASSPKAGNYEQYF. The DNA for the CDR3 is TGTGCCAGCTCACCAAAGGCAGGGAACTACGAGCAGTACTTC.

The sample holds a few counts of this clone. The J gene is TRBJ1-1, the V gene TRBV10-2; D uncertain. Trimming stripped 2 bases from V and 5 bases from J, with 12 bases between. In germline, CDR1 is WSHSY, CDR2 SAAADI. This CDR3 is built from 14 residues. CDR3 region: CASSEAGRLTEAFF. CDR3 sequence (DNA): TGCGCCAGCAGTGAGGCGGGGAGGTTGACTGAAGCTTTCTTT.

This sequence joins TRBV12-3 or TRBV12-4 and TRBJ1-2, with 8 positions matching TRBD1. CDR3 length: 11 amino acids. Trimming cost V 6 bases and J 7 bases; bases outside gene matches: 1. In DNA, the CDR3 is TGTGCCAGCAGCGACAGGGGTGGCTACACCTTC. Amino acid sequence: CASSDRGGYTF.

The chain employs TRBV5-4 and TRBJ1-4, with 8 nucleotides matching TRBD1. This CDR3 contains 14 residues. The V gene end was trimmed by 5 bases and the J gene end by 3 bases; junction bases not matched to a gene: 3. Germline values: CDR1 SGHNT, CDR2 YYREEE (reference sequence). CDR3 loop: CASSPDRANEKLFF. CDR3 coding DNA: TGTGCCAGCAGTCCGGACAGGGCTAATGAAAAACTGTTTTTT.

For the CDR3, the DNA is TGTGCCAGCAGCCATGCAAGGAGAGCGAACACCGGGGAGCTGTTTTTT. Protein: CASSHARRANTGELFF. The chain recombines TRBV21-1 with TRBJ2-2; the table names TRBD2, a call not compared with the DNA. TRBV21-1 is a recognized pseudogene. The CDR3 is made up of 16 amino acids.

This clone showed up just a few times. The J gene is TRBJ2-3, the V gene TRBV19, with TRBD2 matching over 8 bases. The V gene's germline CDR1 is LNHDA and CDR2 SQIVND (reference sequence). The J segment lost 2 bases and the V segment lost 9 bases, leaving 10 bases of the junction unmatched. The CDR3 spans 15 residues. The CDR3 DNA reads as TGTGCCAGCGGGGGGAGCGGGGGCCACACAGATACGCAGTATTTT. Translated, it gives CASGGSGGHTDTQYF.

The rearrangement joins TRBV5-1 to TRBJ2-2, with 10 nucleotides matching TRBD2. Germline CDR1 reads SGHRS; CDR2 reads YFSETQ. The CDR3 is 17 residues long. The V gene end was trimmed by 4 bases and the J gene end by 1 base; junction bases not matched to a gene: 7. CDR3 DNA sequence: TGCGCCAGCAGCCCCCTAGCGGGGGCTCAGAACACCGGGGAGCTGTTTTTT. Protein product: CASSPLAGAQNTGELFF.

This clone occurred once. This rearrangement joins TRBV27 to TRBJ2-2; D remains unclear. Between the trimmed V and J ends, which lost 7 bases and 6 bases, there was a span of 12 bases. The CDR3 contains 13 residues. CDR1 and CDR2 (germline): MNHEY, SMNVEV (reference sequence). Written as DNA, the CDR3 is TGTGCCAGCACCGACACCACCGCCGGGGAGCTGTTTTTT. It yields the protein CASTDTTAGELFF.

The chain is built from TRBV30 and TRBJ1-6, with 7 bases that match TRBD1. V lost 0 bases and J lost 9; bases outside the gene matches: 5. Looked up from germline, CDR1 is GTSNPN and CDR2 is SVGIG (reference sequence). This CDR3 spans 14 amino acids. The CDR3 coding sequence is TGTGCCTGGAGTGTAACAGGGGTAGGTTCACCCCTCCACTTT. Translated: CAWSVTGVGSPLHF.

This chain links TRBV4-3 with TRBJ1-2; D might be TRBD1 (5 bases). The germline CDR1 and CDR2 sequences are LGHNA and YSLEER. The CDR3 runs 15 residues. The ends were cut back, 1 base at V and 8 bases at J, with 17 bases in the middle. The CDR3 reads CASSQAPAGLEGYTF. Written as DNA, the CDR3 is TGCGCCAGCAGCCAAGCCCCAGCAGGGCTCGAAGGCTACACCTTC.

The genes are TRBV6-1 and TRBJ1-1; possibly TRBD1 for D (5 bases). Germline CDR1 MNHNS, CDR2 SASEGT. Trimming left V 2 bases short and J 7 bases short, with 11 bases between. CDR3 length equals 13 residues. CDR3 in DNA: TGTGCCAGCAGTGAAAGGGCAGGGCTTGAAGCTTTCTTT. Its translation: CASSERAGLEAFF.

The genes are TRBV6-5 and TRBJ1-6, with 9 bases aligning to TRBD1. From germline, CDR1 is MNHEY and CDR2 SVGAGI. The J segment lost 10 bases and the V segment lost 6 bases, leaving 7 bases of the junction unmatched. The CDR3 consists of 14 residues. CDR3 coding DNA: TGTGCCAGCAGAACGCCGGGACAGGGCTCACCCCTCCACTTT. Amino acids: CASRTPGQGSPLHF.

The V call is TRBV2, the J call TRBJ1-6; D gene ambiguous. Between the trimmed V and J ends, which lost 2 bases and 7 bases, there was a span of 15 bases. Looked up from germline, CDR1 is SNHLY and CDR2 is FYNNEI. The CDR3 has 16 residues. The CDR3 nucleotides read TGTGCCAGCAGTGAACAAGTGGCTAGGAAAAATTCACCCCTCCACTTT. It translates to CASSEQVARKNSPLHF.